This T cell receptor beta chain emerged from a study of shared clonotypes between healthy human individuals. Study-level findings and limits: Depth of sequencing was expected to influence donor clonotype sharing.

Each sample came from a Caucasian adult donor living in Nashville, Tennessee. Some 90 million PBMCs went into genomic DNA for unsorted samples. This clone was observed a handful of times. Antigen: not known. Germline V CDR1 and CDR2: LGHNA, YNFKEQ. CDR3 length: 16 amino acids. The J segment lost 7 bases and the V segment lost 0 bases, leaving 4 bases of the junction unmatched. Sequencing used immunoSEQ multiplex PCR; TCRdb keeps in-frame clones, though not all of them. The data contain some 480,000 clones, 70% to 80% of them singletons. The sequence was collected from a woman between 40 and 50 years old in good health. Some clones in this sample may be carry-over from other donors' samples. This rearrangement joins TRBV4-2 to TRBJ2-1; 12 positions agree with TRBD2. Source material: PBMCs. This chain's CDR3 is CASSQDPTSGSNEQFF. DNA of the CDR3: TGTGCCAGCAGCCAAGACCCGACTAGCGGGAGTAATGAGCAGTTCTTC.